The 21 T cell receptor beta chains reported below all come from one sample, sequenced in a study of cytomegalovirus exposure and HLA in healthy donors. Vbeta (60) and Jbeta (13) primers were used in the PCR. The repertoire was sequenced with immunoSEQ multiplex PCR; TCRdb's copy has only in-frame clones and lacks some. The sample shows 150,000 to 200,000 clones, around three quarters of them seen only once. Sequences were obtained from PBMCs. The receptors derive from a woman in her thirties or forties in good health and CMV-seronegative.

V is TRBV5-1 and J is TRBJ1-1; 7 bases map to TRBD1. The CDR3 totals 13 residues. The germline CDR1 and CDR2 sequences are SGHRS and YFSETQ. The V segment lost 5 bases and the J segment 6 bases; nucleotides outside the gene matches: 7. The CDR3 region is CASRTGRAPEAFF. The CDR3 DNA reads as TGCGCCAGCAGGACAGGGCGGGCCCCTGAAGCTTTCTTT.

This chain uses TRBV9 with TRBJ1-3, with unresolved D. Germline CDR1 is SGDLS and CDR2 is YYNGEE. V lost 4 bases to trimming and J lost 0 bases, with 11 bases between them. CDR3 size: 15 residues. This chain's CDR3 is CASSPRLISGNTIYF. The CDR3 DNA follows: TGTGCCAGCAGCCCGCGTCTGATCTCTGGAAACACCATATATTTT.

J is TRBJ1-1 and V is TRBV6-1; no clear D gene. V shed 7 bases and J shed 1 base, with 16 bases lying between them. Germline loops: CDR1 MNHNS, CDR2 SASEGT. The CDR3 loop spans 15 amino acids. The CDR3 protein is CASTLKVSGNTEAFF. CDR3 nucleotides: TGTGCCAGCACACTAAAGGTGAGTGGGAACACTGAAGCTTTCTTT.

The chain combines TRBV5-1 with TRBJ1-4; 7 bases agree with TRBD1. The junction had 5 bases not matched to a gene; V was cut back by 4 bases and J by 5 bases. This CDR3 contains 14 residues. CDR1 SGHRS and CDR2 YFSETQ come from the germline V gene. The CDR3 coding sequence is TGCGCCAGCAGCCCTCAGGGGGTGAATGAAAAACTGTTTTTT. As protein: CASSPQGVNEKLFF.

This clone was counted a single time. The chain is built from TRBV2 and TRBJ2-5; 11 bases agree with TRBD2. The CDR3 extends over 15 amino acids. Germline CDR1 reads SNHLY; CDR2 reads FYNNEI. Trimming at V came to 7 bases and at J to 3 bases, leaving 7 bases not matched to a gene. CDR3 bases: TGTGCCAGCAAGGAGAATAGCGGGGGGGAAGAGACCCAGTACTTC. Translated: CASKENSGGEETQYF.

The chain combines TRBV7-9 with TRBJ2-5; 13 nucleotides align to TRBD2. The CDR3 consists of 15 residues. Germline V gene data show CDR1 as SEHNR and CDR2 as FQNEAQ (reference sequence). Unmatched junction bases numbered 8, after V lost 7 bases and J lost 6 bases. CDR3 bases: TGTGCCAGCAACCCGACTAGCGGGGGGTTACAGACCCAGTACTTC. Protein sequence: CASNPTSGGLQTQYF. Based on the CDR3 plus reference TRBV7-9 and TRBJ2-5, the full variable domain is DTGVSQNPRHKITKRGQNVTFRCDPISEHNRLYWYRQTLGQGPEFLTYFQNEAQLEKSRLLSDRFSAERPKGSFSTLEIQRTEQGDSAMYLCASNPTSGGLQTQYFGPGTRLLVL.

The chain employs TRBV5-1 and TRBJ2-5, with 9 bases identical to TRBD1. V lost 4 bases, J lost 7 bases, and 11 bases stayed unmatched. This CDR3 has 15 residues. Germline CDR1 is SGHRS and CDR2 is YFSETQ. CDR3 sequence reads: CASSPDRGLPGTQYF. For the CDR3, the DNA is TGCGCCAGCAGCCCGGACAGGGGACTACCGGGGACCCAGTACTTC. Supplemented by reference TRBV5-1 and TRBJ2-5, the full variable domain reads KAGVTQTPRYLIKTRGQQVTLSCSPISGHRSVSWYQQTPGQGLQFLFEYFSETQRNKGNFPGRFSGRQFSNSRSEMNVSTLELGDSALYLCASSPDRGLPGTQYFGPGTRLLVL.

V is TRBV2 and J is TRBJ2-2; D is perhaps TRBD1 (5 bases). Looked up from germline, CDR1 is SNHLY and CDR2 is FYNNEI. CDR3 length: 16 residues. V lost 7 bases and J 4 bases, leaving 19 bases between the germline ends. For the CDR3, the DNA is TGTGCCAGCAAGGACATAAGCTTGCCTAGCACCGGGGAGCTGTTTTTT. Translation gives CASKDISLPSTGELFF.

V usage is TRBV14 and J usage is TRBJ1-6; unclear D gene. The germline gives CDR1 SGHDN, CDR2 FVKESK. The CDR3 contains 12 residues. Trimming removed 3 bases at V and 9 bases at J, with 6 bases between. The CDR3 coding sequence is TGTGCCAGCAGCCAGTCCATTTCACCCCTCCACTTT. The encoded protein is CASSQSISPLHF.

The V gene is TRBV18, the J gene TRBJ1-6; no firm D call. The CDR3 loop spans 14 amino acids. CDR1 KGHSH and CDR2 LQKENI come from the germline V gene. Trimming cost V 2 bases and J 6 bases, with 8 bases left between them. This chain's CDR3 is CASSPRRGNSPLHF. In nucleotides, the CDR3 is TGTGCCAGCTCACCAAGGCGCGGTAATTCACCCCTCCACTTT.

This chain uses TRBV4-1 with TRBJ2-3; D is possibly TRBD2 (7 bases). This CDR3 contains 19 residues. V was trimmed by 2 bases and J by 1 base, leaving 22 bases between them. CDR1 and CDR2 from the germline V gene are MGHRA and YSYEKL. As DNA, the CDR3 is TGCGCCAGCAGCCAATCCCCGCTGGAGGGGGGGCCGGGCACAGATACGCAGTATTTT. It encodes CASSQSPLEGGPGTDTQYF.

The chain uses TRBV11-2 and TRBJ2-7, with D perhaps matching TRBD2 (7 bases). Germline loops: CDR1 SGHAT, CDR2 FQNNGV. The CDR3 length is 18 residues. V was trimmed by 5 bases and J by 4 bases, leaving 27 bases between them. The CDR3 spells CASSPTSRRRGAPYEQYF. CDR3 in DNA: TGTGCCAGCAGCCCTACGTCGCGGCGCCGGGGGGCGCCGTACGAGCAGTACTTC.

This clone was seen more than once but under ten times. The gene calls are TRBV4-1 and TRBJ2-1; TRBD2 agrees at 11 bases. The CDR3 sequence is 17 residues long. Unmatched junction bases numbered 10, after V lost 3 bases and J lost 6 bases. Per germline, CDR1 MGHRA and CDR2 YSYEKL. The CDR3 DNA is TGCGCCAGCAGCCAGGGGCCTAGCGGGGGGTTGGGCAATGAGCAGTTCTTC. It yields the protein CASSQGPSGGLGNEQFF.

The V call is TRBV28, the J call TRBJ2-7; 7 bases are a match to TRBD1. Germline lookup yields CDR1 MDHEN and CDR2 SYDVKM. This CDR3 is built from 18 residues. Trimming took 4 bases from V and 2 from J; bases not matched to a gene: 17. Here the CDR3 reads CASSSAVNRQGYAYEQYF. The DNA of the CDR3 is TGTGCCAGCAGTTCCGCCGTAAACCGACAGGGATATGCCTACGAGCAGTACTTC.

This clone was observed a few times. The V gene is TRBV19, the J gene TRBJ1-1, with D possibly matching TRBD1 (5 bases). The germline V gene encodes CDR1 LNHDA and CDR2 SQIVND (reference sequence). With 11 bases removed from V and 1 base from J, the gap between germline ends came to 20 bases. The CDR3 length is 15 residues. CDR3 region: CASKRHWTRNTEAFF. The CDR3 nucleotides are TGTGCCTCAAAAAGACACTGGACAAGGAACACTGAAGCTTTCTTT.

This chain connects TRBV5-8 to TRBJ1-5; D not resolved. V was shortened by 1 base and J by 6 bases, with 8 bases between the two germline ends. CDR3 size: 13 residues. CDR1 SGHTS and CDR2 YDEGEE come from the germline V gene. CDR3 protein: CASSLLRGQPQHF. DNA of the CDR3: TGTGCCAGCAGCTTGCTTCGGGGTCAGCCCCAGCATTTT.

A note on this clone: Compared with germline, one end of the junction differs, possibly owing to a read error. V and J are TRBV7-9 and TRBJ2-3, with D hard to call. Germline V gene data show CDR1 as SEHNR and CDR2 as FQNEAQ (reference sequence). This CDR3 region has 12 residues. DNA for the CDR3: TGTTCCAGCAGCCGGAGCACAGATACGCAGTATTTT. Translation: CSSSRSTDTQYF. Together with reference TRBV7-9 and TRBJ2-3, the CDR3 gives the full variable domain: DTGVSQNPRHKITKRGQNVTFRCDPISEHNRLYWYRQTLGQGPEFLTYFQNEAQLEKSRLLSDRFSAERPKGSFSTLEIQRTEQGDSAMYLCSSSRSTDTQYFGPGTRLTVL.

The V call is TRBV11-3, the J call TRBJ2-5; 12 bases agree with TRBD2. Germline V lookup: CDR1 SGHNT, CDR2 YENEEA. The length of the CDR3 is 16 residues. Trimming at V came to 5 bases and at J to 1 base, leaving 5 bases not matched to a gene. The CDR3 DNA follows: TGTGCCAGCAGCACCAGGACTAGCGGGGCCCAAGAGACCCAGTACTTC. It yields the protein CASSTRTSGAQETQYF.

The chain carries TRBV13 and TRBJ1-1, with D possibly TRBD1 on 5 matching bases. Looked up from germline, CDR1 is PRHDT and CDR2 is FYEKMQ (reference sequence). V gave up 5 bases and J gave up 10 bases, with 23 bases separating them. This CDR3 comprises 15 residues. DNA for the CDR3: TGTGCCAGCAGCCCTCAGGGCCACGCAACGGTGGGAGCTTTCTTT. Its translation: CASSPQGHATVGAFF.

In DNA, the CDR3 is TGTGCCAGCAGCAGGATAAACACCGGGGAGCTGTTTTTT. Its translation: CASSRINTGELFF. The chain has TRBV2 and TRBJ2-2; D is unclear. Germline CDR1 reads SNHLY; CDR2 reads FYNNEI. The CDR3 is 13 residues long. V dropped 6 bases and J dropped 2 bases, with 7 bases sitting between them.

This clone came up a few times. The chain uses TRBV2 and TRBJ1-2, with unresolved D. V lost 5 bases and J lost 2, with 12 bases in between. Germline-derived CDR1 and CDR2 are SNHLY and FYNNEI. The CDR3 runs 14 residues. The CDR3 loop reads CASSSRPENYGYTF. CDR3 in DNA: TGTGCCAGCAGTTCTAGGCCAGAAAACTATGGCTACACCTTC.